These 7 T cell receptor beta chains originate from one sample sequenced in a study of breast tumors, draining lymph nodes, adjacent tissues. TCRdb itself ran the multiplex PCR reads through MiXCR, one entry per CDR3 protein. The data hold 150,000 to 200,000 distinct CDR3 sequences, with roughly 30% observed a single time. The lymph nodes were axillary draining lymph nodes from breast cancer patients. Sequenced: axillary lymph node tissue. These receptor sequences come from a female donor with breast cancer. Some clones in this sample may be carry-over from other donors' samples.

J is TRBJ1-2 and V is TRBV7-8, with TRBD1 identical over 7 bases. Germline V CDR1 and CDR2: SGHVS, FQNEAQ. The CDR3 is 16 amino acids. The junction had 11 bases not matched to a gene; V was cut back by 5 bases and J by 2 bases. The CDR3 DNA reads as TGTGCCAGCAGCCAACGTCCCAGGGGGGGCAACTATGGCTACACCTTC. It translates to CASSQRPRGGNYGYTF. Variable domain in full (rest from reference TRBV7-8 and TRBJ1-2): GAGVSQSPRYKVAKRGQDVALRCDPISGHVSLFWYQQALGQGPEFLTYFQNEAQLDKSGLPSDRFFAERPEGSVSTLKIQRTQQEDSAVYLCASSQRPRGGNYGYTFGSGTRLTVV.

This clonotype was detected only a few times. A much larger clone sits a single nucleotide away, making a read error possible. This chain connects TRBV6-1 to TRBJ2-7; D gene ambiguous. CDR1 and CDR2 (germline): MNHNS, SASEGT. The CDR3 length is 13 residues. In DNA form, the CDR3 reads TGTGCCAGCAGTCAAGCAGGTCGCTACGAGCAGTACTTC. Encoded protein: CASSQAGRYEQYF.

Notes on this clonotype: A much larger clone differs by one base, so this may be a read error. The chain combines TRBV6-1 with TRBJ1-6; D remains ambiguous. There are 15 residues in the CDR3. Trimming took off 7 bases at V and 5 bases at J, with 15 bases between the two ends. The germline CDR1 and CDR2 sequences are MNHNS and SASEGT. Here the CDR3 reads CASKQSVGNNSPLHF. In nucleotides, the CDR3 is TGTGCCAGCAAACAAAGTGTGGGAAATAATTCACCCCTCCACTTT.

The V and J genes are TRBV7-2 and TRBJ1-1; D is unclear. Germline values: CDR1 SGHTA, CDR2 FQGNSA. This CDR3 spans 17 amino acids. The V end was cut by 5 bases, the J end by 5 bases, with 24 bases between. The CDR3 nucleotides are TGTGCCAGCAGCCTAGGGTTGGACCGTCCGCGGCGGACTGAAGCTTTCTTT. This gives the protein CASSLGLDRPRRTEAFF.

This clonotype has at least ten counts. CDR3 region: CASSLDLGGRAIADTQYF. The CDR3 nucleotides are TGTGCCAGCAGCTTAGATCTCGGCGGGAGGGCCATCGCAGATACGCAGTATTTT. The chain has TRBV11-2 and TRBJ2-3; 9 bases are a match to TRBD2. Germline V CDR1 and CDR2: SGHAT, FQNNGV. Trimming removed 0 bases from V and 4 bases from J; junction bases left unmatched: 11. The CDR3 has 18 amino acids.

For the CDR3, the DNA is TGTGCCAGCAGCCCGACAGGGACGCCAGATACGCAGTTCTTC. Translation: CASSPTGTPDTQFF. The chain employs TRBV7-9 and TRBJ2-1; the match to TRBD1 covers 7 bases. Per germline, CDR1 SEHNR and CDR2 FQNEAQ (reference sequence). Unmatched junction bases numbered 13, after V lost 5 bases and J lost 12 bases. The CDR3 totals 14 residues.

This clonotype was observed a few times. Given a much more abundant clone one base away, this may be a read error. The J gene is TRBJ2-2, the V gene TRBV6-5, with D hard to call. CDR1 MNHEY and CDR2 SVGAGI come from the germline V gene. Trimming removed 5 bases from V and 3 bases from J, with 7 bases in between. This CDR3 region has 13 residues. CDR3 amino acids: CASSHMDTGELFF. The CDR3 nucleotides read TGTGCCAGCAGTCACATGGACACCGGGGAGCTGTTTTTT.